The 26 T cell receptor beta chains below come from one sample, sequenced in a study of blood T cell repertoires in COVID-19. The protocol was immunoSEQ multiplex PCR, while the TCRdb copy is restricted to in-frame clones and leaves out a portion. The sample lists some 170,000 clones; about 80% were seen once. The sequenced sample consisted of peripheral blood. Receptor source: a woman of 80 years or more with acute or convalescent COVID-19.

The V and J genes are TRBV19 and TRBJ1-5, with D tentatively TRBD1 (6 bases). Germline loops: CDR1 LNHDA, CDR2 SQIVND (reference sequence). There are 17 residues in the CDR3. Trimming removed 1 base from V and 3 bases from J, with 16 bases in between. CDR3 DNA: TGTGCCAGTAGTATAGGGGCCAGGGGCCGGGTCAATCAGCCCCAGCATTTT. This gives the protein CASSIGARGRVNQPQHF.

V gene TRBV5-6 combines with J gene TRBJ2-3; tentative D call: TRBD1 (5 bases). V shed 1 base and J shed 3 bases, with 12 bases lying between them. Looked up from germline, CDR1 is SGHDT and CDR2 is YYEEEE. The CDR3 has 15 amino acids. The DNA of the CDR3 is TGTGCCAGCAGCTTGTCGGTCAGGGTGACAGATACGCAGTATTTT. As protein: CASSLSVRVTDTQYF.

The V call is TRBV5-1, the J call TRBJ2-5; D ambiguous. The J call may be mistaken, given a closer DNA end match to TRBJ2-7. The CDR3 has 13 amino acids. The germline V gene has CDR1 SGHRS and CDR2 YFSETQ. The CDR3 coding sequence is TGCGCCAGCAGCCTAGACACGGACTACGAGCAGTACTTC. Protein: CASSLDTDYEQYF.

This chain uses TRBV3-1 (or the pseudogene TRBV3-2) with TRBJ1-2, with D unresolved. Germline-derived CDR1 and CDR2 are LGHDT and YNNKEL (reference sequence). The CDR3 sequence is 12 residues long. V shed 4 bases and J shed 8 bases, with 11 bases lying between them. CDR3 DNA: TGTGCCAGCAGCCCGACCGGGGAAGGCTACACCTTC. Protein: CASSPTGEGYTF.

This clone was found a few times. The CDR3: CASSSRGAREKLFF. Here the CDR3 DNA reads TGTGCCAGCAGTTCCCGGGGGGCTAGGGAAAAACTGTTTTTT. The chain combines TRBV2 with TRBJ1-4; D might be TRBD1 (6 bases). In germline, CDR1 is SNHLY, CDR2 FYNNEI. The CDR3 runs 14 residues. V gave up 5 bases and J gave up 8 bases, with 15 bases separating them.

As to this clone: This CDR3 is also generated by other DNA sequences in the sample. The CDR3, as DNA: TGTGCCAGCAGCCAAGACCGCGGCACAGATACGCAGTATTTT. Protein product: CASSQDRGTDTQYF. This chain joins TRBV4-2 and TRBJ2-3; D remains unclear. In germline, CDR1 is LGHNA, CDR2 YNFKEQ. Trimming pared 0 bases from V and 1 base from J, leaving 5 bases between. CDR3 length equals 14 residues.

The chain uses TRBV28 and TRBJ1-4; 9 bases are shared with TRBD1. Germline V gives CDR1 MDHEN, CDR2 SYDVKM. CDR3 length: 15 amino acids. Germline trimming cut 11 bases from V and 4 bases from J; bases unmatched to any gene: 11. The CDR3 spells CASRQGGQFNEKLFF. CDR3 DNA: TGTGCCTCGAGACAGGGGGGCCAATTTAATGAAAAACTGTTTTTT.

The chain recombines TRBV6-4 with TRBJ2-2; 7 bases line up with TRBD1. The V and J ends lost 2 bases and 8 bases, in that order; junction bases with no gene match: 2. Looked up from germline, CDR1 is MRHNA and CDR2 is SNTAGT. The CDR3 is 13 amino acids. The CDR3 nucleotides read TGTGCCAGCAGTGACACCAGGGGGGGGGAGCTGTTTTTT. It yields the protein CASSDTRGGELFF.

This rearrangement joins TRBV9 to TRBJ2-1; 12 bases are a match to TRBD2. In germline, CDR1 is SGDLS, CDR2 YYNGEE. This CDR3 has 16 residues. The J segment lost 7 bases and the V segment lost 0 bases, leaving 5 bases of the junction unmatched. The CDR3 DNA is TGTGCCAGCAGCGTAGGAAGACTAGCGGGAGTAAATGAGCAGTTCTTC. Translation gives CASSVGRLAGVNEQFF.

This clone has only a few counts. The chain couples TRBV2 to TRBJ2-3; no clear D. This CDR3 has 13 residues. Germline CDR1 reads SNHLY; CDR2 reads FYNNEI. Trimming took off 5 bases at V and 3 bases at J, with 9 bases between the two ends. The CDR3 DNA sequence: TGTGCCAGCAGTACCCGAGCTACAGATACGCAGTATTTT. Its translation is CASSTRATDTQYF.

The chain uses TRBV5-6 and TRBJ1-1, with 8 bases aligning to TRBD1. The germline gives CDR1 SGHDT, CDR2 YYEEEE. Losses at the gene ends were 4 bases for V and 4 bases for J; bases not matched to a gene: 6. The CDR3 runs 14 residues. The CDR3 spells CASSLGQGPTEAFF. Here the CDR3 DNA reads TGTGCCAGCAGCCTAGGACAGGGCCCCACTGAAGCTTTCTTT.

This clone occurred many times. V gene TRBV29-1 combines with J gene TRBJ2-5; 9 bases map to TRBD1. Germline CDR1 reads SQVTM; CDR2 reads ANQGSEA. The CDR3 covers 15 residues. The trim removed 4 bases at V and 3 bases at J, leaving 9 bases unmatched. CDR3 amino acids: CSVVKWTGDKETQYF. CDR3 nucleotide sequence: TGCAGCGTTGTTAAATGGACAGGGGATAAAGAGACCCAGTACTTC.

In nucleotides, the CDR3 is TGTGCCAGCTCACAGGCGAACGTGCTAGCGGGGGGTTACGAGCAGTACTTC. Residues: CASSQANVLAGGYEQYF. The chain is built from TRBV11-2 and TRBJ2-7; TRBD2 agrees at 11 bases. The CDR3 is made up of 17 amino acids. Per the germline V gene, CDR1 is SGHAT and CDR2 is FQNNGV. The J segment lost 4 bases and the V segment lost 8 bases, leaving 16 bases of the junction unmatched.

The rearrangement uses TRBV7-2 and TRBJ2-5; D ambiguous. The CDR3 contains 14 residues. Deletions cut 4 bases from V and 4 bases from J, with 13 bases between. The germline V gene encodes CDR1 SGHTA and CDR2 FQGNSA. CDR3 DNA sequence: TGTGCCAGCAGCTCCAGAAGCGTCAGAGAGACCCAGTACTTC. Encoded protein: CASSSRSVRETQYF.

Here the CDR3 reads CASSLVGGGQNEQFF. The CDR3 region has the DNA TGTGCCAGCAGCTTAGTGGGGGGAGGGCAGAATGAGCAGTTCTTC. V gene TRBV11-2 combines with J gene TRBJ2-1; 7 nucleotides line up with TRBD2. J gave up 7 bases and V 1 base, and 7 bases lay outside the gene matches. Germline CDR1 is SGHAT and CDR2 is FQNNGV. This CDR3 spans 15 amino acids. The full variable domain, completed using reference TRBV11-2 and TRBJ2-1, is EAGVAQSPRYKIIEKRQSVAFWCNPISGHATLYWYQQILGQGPKLLIQFQNNGVVDDSQLPKDRFSAERLKGVDSTLKIQPAKLEDSAVYLCASSLVGGGQNEQFFGPGTRLTVL.

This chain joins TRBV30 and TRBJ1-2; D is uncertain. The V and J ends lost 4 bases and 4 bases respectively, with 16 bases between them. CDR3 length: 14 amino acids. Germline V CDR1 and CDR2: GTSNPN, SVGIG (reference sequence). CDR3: CAWNHRGPIYGYTF. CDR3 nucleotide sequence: TGTGCCTGGAACCACCGGGGTCCCATCTATGGCTACACCTTC.

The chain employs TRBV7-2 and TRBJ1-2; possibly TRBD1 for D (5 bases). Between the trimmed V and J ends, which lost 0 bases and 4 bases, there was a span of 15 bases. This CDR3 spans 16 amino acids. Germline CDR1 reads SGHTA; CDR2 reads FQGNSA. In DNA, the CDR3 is TGTGCCAGCAGCTTAGCGGGTGGTGACAGAATCTATGGCTACACCTTC. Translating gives CASSLAGGDRIYGYTF.

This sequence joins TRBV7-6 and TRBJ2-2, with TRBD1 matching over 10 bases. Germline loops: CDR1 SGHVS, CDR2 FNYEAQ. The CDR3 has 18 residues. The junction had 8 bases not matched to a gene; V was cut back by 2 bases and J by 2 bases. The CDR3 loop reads CASSLFVRQGANTGELFF. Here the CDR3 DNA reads TGTGCCAGCAGCTTATTCGTCCGACAGGGGGCTAACACCGGGGAGCTGTTTTTT.

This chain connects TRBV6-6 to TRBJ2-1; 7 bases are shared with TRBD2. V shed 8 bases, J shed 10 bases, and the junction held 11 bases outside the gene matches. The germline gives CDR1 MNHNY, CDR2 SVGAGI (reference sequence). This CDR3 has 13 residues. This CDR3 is CASGAAGVGEQFF. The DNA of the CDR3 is TGTGCCAGCGGGGCCGCGGGAGTTGGAGAGCAGTTCTTC.

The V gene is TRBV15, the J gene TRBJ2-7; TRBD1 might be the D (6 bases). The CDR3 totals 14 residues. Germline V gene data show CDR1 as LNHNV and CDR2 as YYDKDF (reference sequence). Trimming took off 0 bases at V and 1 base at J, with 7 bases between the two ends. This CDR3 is CATSRDQGSYEQYF. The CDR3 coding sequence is TGTGCCACCAGCAGAGACCAGGGGTCCTACGAGCAGTACTTC. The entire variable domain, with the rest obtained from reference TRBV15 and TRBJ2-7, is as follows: DAMVIQNPRYQVTQFGKPVTLSCSQTLNHNVMYWYQQKSSQAPKLLFHYYDKDFNNEADTPDNFQSRRPNTSFCFLDIRSPGLGDTAMYLCATSRDQGSYEQYFGPGTRLTVT.

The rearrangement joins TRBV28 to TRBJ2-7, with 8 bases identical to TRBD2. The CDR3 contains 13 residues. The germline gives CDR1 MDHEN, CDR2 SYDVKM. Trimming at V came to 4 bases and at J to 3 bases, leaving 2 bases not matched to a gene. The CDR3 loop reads CASSSSGLYEQYF. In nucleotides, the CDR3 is TGTGCCAGCAGTTCTAGCGGGCTCTACGAGCAGTACTTC.

Here the CDR3 DNA reads TGTGCCAGCAGTGTACAGGGGGCCATAAACTCTGGAAACACCATATATTTT. Protein product: CASSVQGAINSGNTIYF. V and J are TRBV2 and TRBJ1-3; 9 positions agree with TRBD1. CDR1 and CDR2 from the germline V gene are SNHLY and FYNNEI. The CDR3 sequence is 17 residues long. Trimming removed 4 bases from V and 0 bases from J; junction bases left unmatched: 7.

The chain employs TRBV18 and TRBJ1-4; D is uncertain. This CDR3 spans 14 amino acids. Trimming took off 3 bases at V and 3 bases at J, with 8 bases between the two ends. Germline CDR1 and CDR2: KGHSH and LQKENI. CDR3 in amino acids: CASSPRRANEKLFF. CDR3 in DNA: TGTGCCAGCTCACCCAGGAGGGCTAATGAAAAACTGTTTTTT.

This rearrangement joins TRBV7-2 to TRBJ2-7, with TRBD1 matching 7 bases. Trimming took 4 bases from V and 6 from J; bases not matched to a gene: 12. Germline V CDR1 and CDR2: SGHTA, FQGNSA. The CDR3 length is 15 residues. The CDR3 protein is CASSSSKTGFSEQYF. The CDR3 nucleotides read TGTGCCAGCAGCTCTTCCAAGACAGGGTTCTCCGAGCAGTACTTC.

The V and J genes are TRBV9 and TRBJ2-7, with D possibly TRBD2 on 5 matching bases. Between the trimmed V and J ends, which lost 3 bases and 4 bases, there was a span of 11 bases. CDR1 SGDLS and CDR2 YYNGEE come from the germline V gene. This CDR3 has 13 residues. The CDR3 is CASSDSPGYEQYF. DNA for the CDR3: TGTGCCAGCAGCGATTCACCGGGATACGAGCAGTACTTC. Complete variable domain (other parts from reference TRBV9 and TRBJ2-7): DSGVTQTPKHLITATGQRVTLRCSPRSGDLSVYWYQQSLDQGLQFLIQYYNGEERAKGNILERFSAQQFPDLHSELNLSSLELGDSALYFCASSDSPGYEQYFGPGTRLTVT.

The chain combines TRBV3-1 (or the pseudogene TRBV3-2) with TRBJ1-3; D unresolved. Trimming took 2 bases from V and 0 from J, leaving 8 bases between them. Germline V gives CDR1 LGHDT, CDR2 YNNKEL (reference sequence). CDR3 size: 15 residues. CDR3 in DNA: TGTGCCAGCAGCCAACTGTTTAGCTCTGGAAACACCATATATTTT. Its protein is CASSQLFSSGNTIYF.